Each of the 18 T cell receptor beta chains below was sequenced from the same sample in a study of OX40 agonist ivuxolimab in advanced cancers. Assay used: immunoSEQ multiplex PCR; TCRdb lists only in-frame clones, some missing. Of some 110,000 clones listed, 93% are singletons. The sequencing here drew on CD4+ or CD8+ T cells sorted from blood, taken in a trial of the OX40 agonist ivuxolimab. The source of these receptors is an adult with an advanced solid tumor such as melanoma, head and neck, liver or kidney cancer.

The V and J genes are TRBV2 and TRBJ2-7; weak D call: TRBD1 (5 bases). Germline V gives CDR1 SNHLY, CDR2 FYNNEI. The CDR3 length is 12 residues. V dropped 3 bases and J dropped 3 bases, with 6 bases sitting between them. CDR3 amino acids: CASSDRVYEQYF. The CDR3 DNA sequence: TGTGCCAGCAGTGACAGGGTCTACGAGCAGTACTTC.

The CDR3 sequence: CASSKPTGLGGYTF. CDR3 DNA: TGTGCCAGCAGCAAACCTACAGGGTTGGGTGGCTACACCTTC. V gene TRBV5-6 combines with J gene TRBJ1-2; D perhaps matches TRBD1 (6 bases). The germline V and J ends were trimmed by 4 bases and 7 bases, with 17 bases remaining between them. Germline lookup yields CDR1 SGHDT and CDR2 YYEEEE. The CDR3 covers 14 residues. The whole variable domain, remainder taken from reference TRBV5-6 and TRBJ1-2, is DAGVTQSPTHLIKTRGQQVTLRCSPKSGHDTVSWYQQALGQGPQFIFQYYEEEERQRGNFPDRFSGHQFPNYSSELNVNALLLGDSALYLCASSKPTGLGGYTFGSGTRLTVV.

The chain has TRBV28 and TRBJ1-4; 7 nucleotides match TRBD1. CDR3 size: 15 residues. Germline V gives CDR1 MDHEN, CDR2 SYDVKM. V dropped 8 bases and J dropped 3; count of bases not matched to a gene: 9. DNA of the CDR3: TGTGCCAGCGGACAAGGGGGCAGTGCTAATGAAAAACTGTTTTTT. Translating gives CASGQGGSANEKLFF.

V and J are TRBV7-6 and TRBJ2-7; 10 bases map to TRBD2. The CDR3 totals 16 residues. V was clipped by 0 bases and J by 3 bases; unmatched bases: 5. Germline values: CDR1 SGHVS, CDR2 FNYEAQ. CDR3 DNA sequence: TGTGCCAGCAGCTTAGCTCTAGCGGGAGAGATCTACGAGCAGTACTTC. Its protein product is CASSLALAGEIYEQYF. Full variable domain (missing parts from reference TRBV7-6 and TRBJ2-7): GAGVSQSPRYKVTKRGQDVALRCDPISGHVSLYWYRQALGQGPEFLTYFNYEAQQDKSGLPNDRFSAERPEGSISTLTIQRTEQRDSAMYRCASSLALAGEIYEQYFGPGTRLTVT.

The V call is TRBV28, the J call TRBJ2-4, with D tentatively TRBD1 (5 bases). The V gene's germline CDR1 is MDHEN and CDR2 SYDVKM. V was trimmed by 5 bases and J by 1 base, leaving 12 bases between them. The CDR3 runs to 15 residues. CDR3 sequence: CASSEIQGAKNIQYF. CDR3 in DNA: TGTGCCAGCAGTGAGATCCAGGGTGCCAAAAACATTCAGTACTTC. Based on the CDR3 plus reference TRBV28 and TRBJ2-4, the full variable domain is DVKVTQSSRYLVKRTGEKVFLECVQDMDHENMFWYRQDPGLGLRLIYFSYDVKMKEKGDIPEGYSVSREKKERFSLILESASTNQTSMYLCASSEIQGAKNIQYFGAGTRLSVL.

This chain links TRBV11-2 with TRBJ2-3; no firm D call. V was clipped by 1 base and J by 4 bases, with 3 bases between them. The CDR3 is 12 residues long. Germline CDR1 and CDR2: SGHAT and FQNNGV. The DNA for the CDR3 is TGTGCCAGCAGCTTAGGTCCAGATACGCAGTATTTT. It encodes CASSLGPDTQYF.

V and J are TRBV6-5 and TRBJ1-1; TRBD1 might be the D (6 bases). CDR3 length: 14 residues. CDR1 and CDR2 (germline): MNHEY, SVGAGI. Deletions cut 5 bases from V and 3 bases from J, with 13 bases between. The CDR3 sequence: CASSIQGGYTEAFF. The CDR3 nucleotides read TGTGCCAGCAGTATACAGGGAGGATACACTGAAGCTTTCTTT.

V and J are TRBV27 and TRBJ2-3; D possibly corresponds to TRBD2 (7 bases). This CDR3 is 17 amino acids long. The V and J ends lost 5 bases and 0 bases respectively, with 18 bases between them. CDR1 and CDR2 (germline): MNHEY, SMNVEV (reference sequence). The CDR3 DNA reads TGTGCCAGCAGTCCCGGGGAGGGGGGTACTAGCACAGATACGCAGTATTTT. This translates into CASSPGEGGTSTDTQYF.

V gene TRBV19 combines with J gene TRBJ2-3; 7 nucleotides align to TRBD1. V dropped 4 bases and J dropped 4; count of bases not matched to a gene: 8. CDR3 length: 15 residues. Germline V gene lookup returns CDR1 LNHDA and CDR2 SQIVND (reference sequence). CDR3 sequence (DNA): TGTGCCAGTAGTACACGACAGGGTGTCGCAGATACGCAGTATTTT. Translated: CASSTRQGVADTQYF.

This clone was detected once. The rearrangement uses TRBV7-6 and TRBJ2-2; 10 bases fit TRBD1. This CDR3 spans 16 amino acids. Losses at the gene ends were 1 base for V and 6 bases for J; bases not matched to a gene: 5. Germline-derived CDR1 and CDR2 are SGHVS and FNYEAQ. CDR3: CASSLVPGTGAGELFF. The CDR3 DNA is TGTGCCAGCAGCTTAGTCCCCGGGACAGGGGCCGGGGAGCTGTTTTTT.

This chain connects TRBV7-6 to TRBJ2-7; no clear D. Between the trimmed V and J ends, which lost 5 bases and 4 bases, there was a span of 12 bases. Germline lookup yields CDR1 SGHVS and CDR2 FNYEAQ. CDR3 length equals 13 residues. CDR3 sequence: CASSKGVSYEQYF. The CDR3 DNA sequence: TGTGCCAGCAGCAAAGGTGTGTCTTACGAGCAGTACTTC.

The V gene is TRBV20-1, the J gene TRBJ2-7; D is uncertain. V was pared by 0 bases and J by 7 bases, with 7 bases between. This CDR3 has 11 residues. CDR1 and CDR2 from the germline V gene are DFQATT and SNEGSKA (reference sequence). The CDR3 sequence: CSARDLAEQYF. CDR3 sequence (DNA): TGCAGTGCTAGAGATCTGGCGGAGCAGTACTTC.

V is TRBV5-1 and J is TRBJ1-2, with a possible D match to TRBD1 (6 bases). There are 15 residues in the CDR3. Looked up from germline, CDR1 is SGHRS and CDR2 is YFSETQ. The V end was cut by 5 bases, the J end by 4 bases, with 18 bases between. The CDR3 bases are TGCGCCAGCAGTTTTGACGGGGGCGAGGTCTATGGCTACACCTTC. Encoded protein: CASSFDGGEVYGYTF.

The gene calls are TRBV7-9 and TRBJ1-3; no clear D. V was clipped by 5 bases and J by 0 bases, with 17 bases between them. CDR1 and CDR2 from the germline V gene are SEHNR and FQNEAQ (reference sequence). The CDR3 sequence is 17 residues long. This chain's CDR3 is CASSQVPRVGSGNTIYF. For the CDR3, the DNA is TGTGCCAGCAGCCAGGTCCCCCGGGTGGGCTCTGGAAACACCATATATTTT.

The V gene is TRBV4-3, the J gene TRBJ2-6, with 13 bases fitting TRBD2. Trimming cost V 1 base and J 2 bases; bases outside gene matches: 5. There are 19 residues in the CDR3. The germline V gene encodes CDR1 LGHNA and CDR2 YSLEER. CDR3 in amino acids: CASSQGTSGSTAGANVLTF. CDR3 DNA: TGCGCCAGCAGCCAAGGGACTAGCGGGAGTACCGCTGGGGCCAACGTCCTGACTTTC.

The chain is built from TRBV6-5 and TRBJ1-2; D is unclear. This CDR3 has 15 amino acids. Germline V gene sequence: CDR1 MNHEY, CDR2 SVGAGI. Trimming stripped 2 bases from V and 4 bases from J, with 14 bases between. DNA for the CDR3: TGTGCCAGCAGTTACAACTGGGAAGTGAGCTATGGCTACACCTTC. Its translation is CASSYNWEVSYGYTF.

This clone was found once. The V and J genes are TRBV7-8 and TRBJ2-6; D unresolved. V was pared by 1 base and J by 3 bases, with 7 bases between. CDR1 is SGHVS and CDR2 is FQNEAQ in the germline V gene. The length of the CDR3 is 15 residues. CDR3 bases: TGTGCCAGCAGCTTAGAATCCCTTGGGGCCAACGTCCTGACTTTC. This codes for CASSLESLGANVLTF.

This sequence joins TRBV29-1 and TRBJ2-7; no clear D gene. Deletions cut 6 bases from V and 2 bases from J, with 29 bases between. CDR3 length: 18 amino acids. The germline CDR1 and CDR2 sequences are SQVTM and ANQGSEA. CDR3 DNA: TGCAGCGTGGGCGCCCTTTCAAACGATGGGGTGTTCCCCTACGAGCAGTACTTC. Its protein is CSVGALSNDGVFPYEQYF.